This T cell receptor (beta chain) was sequenced during a study of regulatory T cells in long-lasting Graves disease. Findings of the study overall: The study found persistent patients shared more public clonotypes (roughly 3,000) than new patients (approximately 870).

This clonotype showed up many times. Its antigen is unknown. For TCR beta, libraries came from iRepertoire HTBI primers and Arm-PCR of CDR3 regions. Source study methods: Taken together, the samples had 62 TRBV and 14 TRBJ segments identified. Each CDR3 protein gets one entry after TCRdb re-called the multiplex PCR reads with MiXCR. What appears here as the V and J calls and clone size reflects TCRdb's work, not the paper's. The data hold a few hundred thousand distinct CDR3 sequences, with roughly a fifth observed a single time. Documented time point: newly diagnosed GD, antithyroid drugs for less than 3 months. Extracted RNA from PBMCs served as the source of the TCR library. The V gene's germline CDR1 is KGHSY and CDR2 FQNENV. The V gene end was trimmed by 5 bases and the J gene end by 6 bases; junction bases not matched to a gene: 13. The CDR3 covers 16 residues.

The sample in question was peripheral blood mononuclear cells (PBMCs), obtained at new diagnosis, from a patient treated with antithyroid drugs. The V gene is TRBV16, the J gene TRBJ2-7; 10 nucleotides align to TRBD1. This sequence was found in a female donor with Graves disease. The CDR3: CASSSPGTGDWFEQYF. CDR3 nucleotides: TGTGCCAGCAGCAGTCCCGGGACAGGGGATTGGTTCGAGCAGTACTTC.